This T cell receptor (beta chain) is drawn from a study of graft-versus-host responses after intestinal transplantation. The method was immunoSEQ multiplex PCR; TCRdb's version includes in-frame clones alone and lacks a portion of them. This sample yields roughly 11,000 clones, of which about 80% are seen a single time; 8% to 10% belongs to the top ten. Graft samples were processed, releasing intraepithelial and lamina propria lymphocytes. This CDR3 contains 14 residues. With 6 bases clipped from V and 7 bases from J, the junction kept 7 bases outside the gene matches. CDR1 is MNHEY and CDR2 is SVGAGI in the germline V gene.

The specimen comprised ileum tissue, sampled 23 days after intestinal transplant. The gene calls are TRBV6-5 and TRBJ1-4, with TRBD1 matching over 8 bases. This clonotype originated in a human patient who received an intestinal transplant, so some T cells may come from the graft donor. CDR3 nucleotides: TGTGCCAGCAGGGCCGGACAGGGCGGTGAAAAACTGTTTTTT. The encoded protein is CASRAGQGGEKLFF.